These 3 T cell receptor beta chains were sequenced from one sample in a study of shared clonotypes between healthy human individuals. Profiled with immunoSEQ multiplex PCR; TCRdb holds only in-frame clones, not every one. The sample has roughly 520,000 clones; roughly 95% are singletons. The sample consisted of naive CD4+ T cells sorted from blood. Subset given: CD45RA+ positively selected. The receptors stem from a woman aged 25 to 39 in good health.

V and J are TRBV6-6 and TRBJ2-7, with D possibly matching TRBD2 (6 bases). The ends were cut back, 5 bases at V and 3 bases at J, with 8 bases in the middle. Germline values: CDR1 MNHNY, CDR2 SVGAGI (reference sequence). The CDR3 consists of 12 residues. The CDR3 reads CASSVTSYEQYF. The CDR3 region has the DNA TGTGCCAGCAGTGTGACTAGCTACGAGCAGTACTTC.

The J gene is TRBJ2-2, the V gene TRBV27, with a tentative D call TRBD2 (5 bases). V was trimmed by 5 bases and J by 3 bases, leaving 7 bases between them. The CDR3 is 13 amino acids. Germline loops: CDR1 MNHEY, CDR2 SMNVEV (reference sequence). The CDR3 DNA sequence: TGTGCCAGCAGTAGCGGACACACCGGGGAGCTGTTTTTT. Translating gives CASSSGHTGELFF.

This chain uses TRBV13 with TRBJ2-5; 11 bases are shared with TRBD2. Germline values: CDR1 PRHDT, CDR2 FYEKMQ (reference sequence). CDR3 size: 16 residues. With 5 bases clipped from V and 6 bases from J, the junction kept 11 bases outside the gene matches. CDR3 coding DNA: TGTGCCAGCAGCCAAGATAGCGGGAGGGCCGATCAGACCCAGTACTTC. This sequence encodes CASSQDSGRADQTQYF.